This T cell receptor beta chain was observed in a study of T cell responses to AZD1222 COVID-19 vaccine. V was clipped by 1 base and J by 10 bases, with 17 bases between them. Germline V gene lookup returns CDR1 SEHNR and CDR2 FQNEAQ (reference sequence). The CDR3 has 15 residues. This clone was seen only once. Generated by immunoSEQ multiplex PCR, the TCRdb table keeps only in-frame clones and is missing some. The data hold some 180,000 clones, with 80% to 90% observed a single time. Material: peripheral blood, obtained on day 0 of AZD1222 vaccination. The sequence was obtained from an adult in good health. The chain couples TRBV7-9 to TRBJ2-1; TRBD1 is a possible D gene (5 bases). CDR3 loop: CASSLGNGFREEQFF. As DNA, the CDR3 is TGTGCCAGCAGCTTAGGGAATGGCTTCAGGGAAGAGCAGTTCTTC.